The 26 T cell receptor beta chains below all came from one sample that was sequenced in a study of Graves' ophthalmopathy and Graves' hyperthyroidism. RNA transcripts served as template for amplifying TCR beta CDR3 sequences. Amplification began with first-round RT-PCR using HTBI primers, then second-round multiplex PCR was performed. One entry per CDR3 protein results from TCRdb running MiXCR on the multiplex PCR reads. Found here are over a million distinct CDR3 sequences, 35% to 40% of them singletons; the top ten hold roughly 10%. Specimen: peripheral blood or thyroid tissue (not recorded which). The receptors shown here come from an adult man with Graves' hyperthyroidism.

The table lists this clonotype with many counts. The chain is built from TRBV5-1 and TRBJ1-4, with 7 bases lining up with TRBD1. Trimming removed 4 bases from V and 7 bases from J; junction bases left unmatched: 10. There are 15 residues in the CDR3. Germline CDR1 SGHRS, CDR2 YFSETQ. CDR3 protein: CASSPGQVSSEKLFF. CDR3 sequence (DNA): TGCGCCAGCAGCCCCGGACAGGTTTCGAGTGAAAAACTGTTTTTT.

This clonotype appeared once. The CDR3 nucleotides read TGCGCCAGCAGCTTGGTGGCAGGGGAGGACTATGGCTACACCTTC. Translated, it gives CASSLVAGEDYGYTF. The chain recombines TRBV5-1 with TRBJ1-2, with D perhaps TRBD1 (6 bases). V was trimmed by 0 bases and J by 3 bases, leaving 12 bases between them. Germline-derived CDR1 and CDR2 are SGHRS and YFSETQ. The CDR3 is made up of 15 amino acids.

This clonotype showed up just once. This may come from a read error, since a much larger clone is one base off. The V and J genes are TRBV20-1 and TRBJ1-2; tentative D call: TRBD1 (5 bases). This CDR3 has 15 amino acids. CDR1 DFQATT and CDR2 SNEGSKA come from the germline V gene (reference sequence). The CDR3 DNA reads TGCAGTGCGCAAAACCAGGGACGGGCTAACTTTGGCTACACCTTC. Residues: CSAQNQGRANFGYTF.

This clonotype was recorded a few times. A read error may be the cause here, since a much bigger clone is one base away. In DNA, the CDR3 is TGTGCCACCAGCAGAGATGCCGGGGGGCTGCTAGAGACCCAGTACTTC. It encodes CATSRDAGGLLETQYF. This chain joins TRBV15 and TRBJ2-5, with D possibly being TRBD2 (7 bases). Germline values: CDR1 LNHNV, CDR2 YYDKDF (reference sequence). The germline V and J ends were trimmed by 0 bases and 4 bases, with 15 bases remaining between them. The CDR3 contains 16 residues. The whole variable domain, filled in from reference TRBV15 and TRBJ2-5, reads DAMVIQNPRYQVTQFGKPVTLSCSQTLNHNVMYWYQQKSSQAPKLLFHYYDKDFNNEADTPDNFQSRRPNTSFCFLDIRSPGLGDTAMYLCATSRDAGGLLETQYFGPGTRLLVL.

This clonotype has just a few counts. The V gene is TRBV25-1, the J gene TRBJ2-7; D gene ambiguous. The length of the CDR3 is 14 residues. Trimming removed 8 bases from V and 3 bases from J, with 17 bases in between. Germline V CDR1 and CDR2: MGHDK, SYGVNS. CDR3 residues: CASSSGGVRYEQYF. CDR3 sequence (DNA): TGTGCCAGCTCCTCGGGTGGGGTCCGCTACGAGCAGTACTTC.

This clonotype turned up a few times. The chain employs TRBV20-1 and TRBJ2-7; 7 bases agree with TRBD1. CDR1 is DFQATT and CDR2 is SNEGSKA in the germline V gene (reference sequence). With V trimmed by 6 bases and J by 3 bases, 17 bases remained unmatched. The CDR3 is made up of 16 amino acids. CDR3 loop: CSANPNIDRELYEQYF. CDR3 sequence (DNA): TGCAGTGCAAACCCAAACATCGACAGGGAACTCTACGAGCAGTACTTC.

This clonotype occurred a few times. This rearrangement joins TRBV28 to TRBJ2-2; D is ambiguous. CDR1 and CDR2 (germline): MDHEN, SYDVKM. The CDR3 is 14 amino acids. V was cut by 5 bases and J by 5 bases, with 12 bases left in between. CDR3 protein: CASSRKDGTGELFF. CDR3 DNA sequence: TGTGCCAGCAGTCGGAAGGACGGTACCGGGGAGCTGTTTTTT. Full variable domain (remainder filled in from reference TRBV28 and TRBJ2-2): DVKVTQSSRYLVKRTGEKVFLECVQDMDHENMFWYRQDPGLGLRLIYFSYDVKMKEKGDIPEGYSVSREKKERFSLILESASTNQTSMYLCASSRKDGTGELFFGEGSRLTVL.

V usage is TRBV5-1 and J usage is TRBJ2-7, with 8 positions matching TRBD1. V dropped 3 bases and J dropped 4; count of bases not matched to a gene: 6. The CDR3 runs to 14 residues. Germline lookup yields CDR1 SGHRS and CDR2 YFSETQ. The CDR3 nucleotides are TGCGCCAGCAGCTGGAAAGGACAGGGTTACGAGCAGTACTTC. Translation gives CASSWKGQGYEQYF. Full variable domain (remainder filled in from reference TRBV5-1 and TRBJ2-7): KAGVTQTPRYLIKTRGQQVTLSCSPISGHRSVSWYQQTPGQGLQFLFEYFSETQRNKGNFPGRFSGRQFSNSRSEMNVSTLELGDSALYLCASSWKGQGYEQYFGPGTRLTVT.

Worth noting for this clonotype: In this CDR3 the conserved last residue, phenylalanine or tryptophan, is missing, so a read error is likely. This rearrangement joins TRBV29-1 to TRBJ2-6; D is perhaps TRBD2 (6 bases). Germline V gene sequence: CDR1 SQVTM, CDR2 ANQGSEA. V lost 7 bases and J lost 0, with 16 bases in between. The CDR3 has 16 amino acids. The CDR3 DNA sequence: TGCAGCGCTGCCGGAGGGACTGACTCTGGGGCCAACGTCCTGACTCTC. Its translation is CSAAGGTDSGANVLTL.

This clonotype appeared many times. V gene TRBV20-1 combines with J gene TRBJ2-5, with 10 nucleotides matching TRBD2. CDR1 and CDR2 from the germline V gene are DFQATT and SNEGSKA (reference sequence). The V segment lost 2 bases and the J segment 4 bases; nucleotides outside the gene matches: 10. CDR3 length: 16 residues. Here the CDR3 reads CSARLAGVVLAETQYF. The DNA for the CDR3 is TGCAGTGCTAGACTAGCGGGAGTAGTTTTGGCAGAGACCCAGTACTTC.

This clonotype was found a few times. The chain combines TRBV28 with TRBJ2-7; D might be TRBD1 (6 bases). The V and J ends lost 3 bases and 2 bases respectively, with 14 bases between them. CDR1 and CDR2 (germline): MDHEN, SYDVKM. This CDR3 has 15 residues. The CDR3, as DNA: TGTGCCAGCAGTTTTAGGAGCAGGGGTCCCTACGAGCAGTACTTC. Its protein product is CASSFRSRGPYEQYF.

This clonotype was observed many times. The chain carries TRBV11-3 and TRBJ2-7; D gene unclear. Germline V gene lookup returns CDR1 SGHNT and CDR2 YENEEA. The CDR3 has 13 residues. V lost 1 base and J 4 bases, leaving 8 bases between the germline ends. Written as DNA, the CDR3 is TGTGCCAGCAGCTTAGCCGAACCATACGAGCAGTACTTC. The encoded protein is CASSLAEPYEQYF.

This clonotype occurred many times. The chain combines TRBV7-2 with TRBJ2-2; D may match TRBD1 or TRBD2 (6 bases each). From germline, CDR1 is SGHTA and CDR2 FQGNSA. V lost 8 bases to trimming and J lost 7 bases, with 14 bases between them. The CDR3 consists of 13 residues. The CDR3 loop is CASGRGPGGELFF. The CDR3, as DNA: TGTGCCAGCGGACGGGGGCCTGGCGGGGAGCTGTTTTTT.

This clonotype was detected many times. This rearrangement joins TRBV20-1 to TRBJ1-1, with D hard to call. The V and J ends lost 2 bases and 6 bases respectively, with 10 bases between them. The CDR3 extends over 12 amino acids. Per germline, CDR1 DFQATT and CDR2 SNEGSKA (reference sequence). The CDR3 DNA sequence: TGCAGTGCTAGAAATACCCCGTCTGAAGCTTTCTTT. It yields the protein CSARNTPSEAFF.

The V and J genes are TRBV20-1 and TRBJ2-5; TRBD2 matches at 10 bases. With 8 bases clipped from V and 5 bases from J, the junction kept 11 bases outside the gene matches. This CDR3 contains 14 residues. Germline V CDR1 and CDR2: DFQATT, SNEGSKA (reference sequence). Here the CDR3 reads CSTGGLAGVETQYF. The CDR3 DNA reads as TGCAGTACAGGGGGGCTAGCGGGAGTGGAGACCCAGTACTTC.

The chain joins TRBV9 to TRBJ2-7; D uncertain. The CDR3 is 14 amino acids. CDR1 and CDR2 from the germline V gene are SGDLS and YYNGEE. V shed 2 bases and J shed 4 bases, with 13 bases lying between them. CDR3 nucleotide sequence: TGTGCCAGCAGCGTCGGAGACGCAAAGTACGAGCAGTACTTC. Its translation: CASSVGDAKYEQYF.

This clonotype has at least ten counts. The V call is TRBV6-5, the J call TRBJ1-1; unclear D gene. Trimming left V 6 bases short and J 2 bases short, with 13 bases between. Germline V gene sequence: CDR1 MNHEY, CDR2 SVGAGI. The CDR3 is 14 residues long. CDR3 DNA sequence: TGTGCCAGCAGACCTCCCGGACCCAACACTGAAGCTTTCTTT. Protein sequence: CASRPPGPNTEAFF.

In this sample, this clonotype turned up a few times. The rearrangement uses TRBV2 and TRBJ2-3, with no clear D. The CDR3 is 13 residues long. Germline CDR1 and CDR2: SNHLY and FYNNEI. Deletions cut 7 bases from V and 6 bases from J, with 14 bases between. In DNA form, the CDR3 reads TGTGCCAGCAAGCTGGTCCCGGCGGATACGCAGTATTTT. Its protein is CASKLVPADTQYF.

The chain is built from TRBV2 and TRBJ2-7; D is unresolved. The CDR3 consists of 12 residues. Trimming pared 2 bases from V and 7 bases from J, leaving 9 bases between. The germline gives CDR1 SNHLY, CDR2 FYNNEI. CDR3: CASSEPPLEQYF. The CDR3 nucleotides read TGTGCCAGCAGTGAACCTCCCCTGGAGCAGTACTTC.

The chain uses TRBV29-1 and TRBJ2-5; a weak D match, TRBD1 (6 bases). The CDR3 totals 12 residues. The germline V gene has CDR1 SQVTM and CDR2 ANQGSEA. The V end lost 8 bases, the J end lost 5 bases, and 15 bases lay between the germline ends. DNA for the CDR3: TGCAGCAGCCGAACAGGGACGGAGACCCAGTACTTC. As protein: CSSRTGTETQYF. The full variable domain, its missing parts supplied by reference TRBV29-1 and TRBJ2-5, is SAVISQKPSRDICQRGTSLTIQCQVDSQVTMMFWYRQQPGQSLTLIATANQGSEATYESGFVIDKFPISRPNLTFSTLTVSNMSPEDSSIYLCSSRTGTETQYFGPGTRLLVL.

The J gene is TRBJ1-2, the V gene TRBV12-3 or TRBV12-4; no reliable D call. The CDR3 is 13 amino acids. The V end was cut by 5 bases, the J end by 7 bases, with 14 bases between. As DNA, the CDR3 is TGTGCCAGCAGTCGCGACCCAGAGGCTGGCTACACCTTC. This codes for CASSRDPEAGYTF.

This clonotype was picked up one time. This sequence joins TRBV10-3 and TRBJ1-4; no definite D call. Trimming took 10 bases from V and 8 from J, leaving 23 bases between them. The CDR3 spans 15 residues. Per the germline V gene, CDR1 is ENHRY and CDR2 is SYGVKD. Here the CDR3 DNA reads TGTGCCAGCCACCCGCGACGGGCAATATACGAAAAACTGTTTTTT. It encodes CASHPRRAIYEKLFF.

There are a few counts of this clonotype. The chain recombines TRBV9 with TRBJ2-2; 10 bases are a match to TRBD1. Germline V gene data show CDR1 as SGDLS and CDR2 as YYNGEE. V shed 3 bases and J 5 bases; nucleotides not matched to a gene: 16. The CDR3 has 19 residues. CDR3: CASSAPRDRGGGKTGELFF. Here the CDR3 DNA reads TGTGCCAGCAGCGCCCCCCGGGACAGGGGAGGGGGAAAAACCGGGGAGCTGTTTTTT.

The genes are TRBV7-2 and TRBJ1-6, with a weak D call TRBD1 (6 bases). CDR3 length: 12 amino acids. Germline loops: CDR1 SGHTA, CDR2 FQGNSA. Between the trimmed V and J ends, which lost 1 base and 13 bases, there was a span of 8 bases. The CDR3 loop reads CASSLVGGPLHF. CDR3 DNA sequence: TGTGCCAGCAGCTTAGTGGGGGGCCCCCTCCACTTT.

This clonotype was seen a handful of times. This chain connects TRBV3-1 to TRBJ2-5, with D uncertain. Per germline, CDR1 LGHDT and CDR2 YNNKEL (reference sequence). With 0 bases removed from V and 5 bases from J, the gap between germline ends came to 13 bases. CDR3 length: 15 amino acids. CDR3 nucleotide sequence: TGTGCCAGCAGCCAAGATTTGGGTAGTGGGGAGACCCAGTACTTC. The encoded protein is CASSQDLGSGETQYF.

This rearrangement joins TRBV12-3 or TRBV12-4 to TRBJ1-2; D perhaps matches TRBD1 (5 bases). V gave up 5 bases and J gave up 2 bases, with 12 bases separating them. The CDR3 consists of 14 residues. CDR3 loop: CASSNRDHNYGYTF. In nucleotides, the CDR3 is TGTGCCAGCAGTAACCGGGACCACAACTATGGCTACACCTTC.